These 16 T cell receptor beta chains came from one sample sequenced in a study of shared clonotypes between healthy human individuals. Clones were sequenced by immunoSEQ multiplex PCR, and TCRdb holds only the in-frame ones, with some missing. The data show about 1.5 million clones, roughly 96% seen once. Sequencing was carried out using naive CD4+ T cells sorted from blood. Subset denoted: CD45RA+ positively selected. Receptor source: a man aged 25-45 years in good health.

On this clone itself: This same CDR3 is encoded by further DNA sequences in the sample. The chain has TRBV18 and TRBJ2-3; D ambiguous. Trimming left V 2 bases short and J 0 bases short, with 3 bases between. Germline CDR1 and CDR2: KGHSH and LQKENI. The CDR3 has 13 residues. In nucleotides, the CDR3 is TGTGCCAGCTCACCAGCAAGCACAGATACGCAGTATTTT. Amino acid sequence: CASSPASTDTQYF.

V usage is TRBV18 and J usage is TRBJ2-7; the D gene is possibly TRBD1 (6 bases). V lost 3 bases, J lost 5 bases, and 14 bases lay in between. The CDR3 consists of 14 residues. Per the germline V gene, CDR1 is KGHSH and CDR2 is LQKENI. The CDR3 coding sequence is TGTGCCAGCTCACCTAACAGGGTAATCCACGAGCAGTACTTC. Residues: CASSPNRVIHEQYF. Based on the CDR3 plus reference TRBV18 and TRBJ2-7, the full variable domain is NAGVMQNPRHLVRRRGQEARLRCSPMKGHSHVYWYRQLPEEGLKFMVYLQKENIIDESGMPKERFSAEFPKEGPSILRIQQVVRGDSAAYFCASSPNRVIHEQYFGPGTRLTVT.

The J gene is TRBJ1-1, the V gene TRBV9; perhaps TRBD1 as D (5 bases). The CDR3 is 16 residues long. With 3 bases removed from V and 3 bases from J, the gap between germline ends came to 18 bases. The germline V gene has CDR1 SGDLS and CDR2 YYNGEE. CDR3 amino acids: CASSGSTEGSDTEAFF. CDR3 bases: TGTGCCAGCAGCGGTTCGACCGAGGGGTCGGACACTGAAGCTTTCTTT.

Worth noting for this clone: Other DNA sequences of this sample code for an identical CDR3. V is TRBV5-1 and J is TRBJ2-5, with TRBD1 matching 7 bases. The germline gives CDR1 SGHRS, CDR2 YFSETQ. V trimming: 8 bases; J trimming: 4 bases; junction bases outside the gene matches: 14. The length of the CDR3 is 15 residues. In nucleotides, the CDR3 is TGCGCCAGTAGCCGACCGACAGGGAGTTCAGAGACCCAGTACTTC. Translation gives CASSRPTGSSETQYF.

This clone has just one count. This rearrangement joins TRBV7-6 to TRBJ1-4; no reliable D call. CDR1 SGHVS and CDR2 FNYEAQ come from the germline V gene. V lost 7 bases and J 8 bases, leaving 14 bases between the germline ends. The CDR3 is 13 amino acids. CDR3 coding DNA: TGTGCCAGCAATCGAGCGGAAGGAGAAAAACTGTTTTTT. Translating gives CASNRAEGEKLFF.

This chain joins TRBV30 and TRBJ2-3, with TRBD2 matching over 9 bases. The CDR3 length is 16 residues. The J segment lost 2 bases and the V segment lost 5 bases, leaving 11 bases of the junction unmatched. The germline V gene has CDR1 GTSNPN and CDR2 SVGIG (reference sequence). CDR3 amino acids: CAWRRIGGRDTDTQYF. CDR3 bases: TGTGCCTGGCGCCGGATCGGCGGGAGGGACACAGATACGCAGTATTTT.

V is TRBV18 and J is TRBJ2-3, with 8 bases fitting TRBD2. This CDR3 is 13 amino acids long. CDR1 KGHSH and CDR2 LQKENI come from the germline V gene. V trimming: 6 bases; J trimming: 6 bases; junction bases outside the gene matches: 5. The CDR3 DNA reads TGTGCCAGCTCCTTAGCGGGATCGGATACGCAGTATTTT. It codes for CASSLAGSDTQYF.

The chain is built from TRBV6-1 and TRBJ1-5; D gene uncertain. Per germline, CDR1 MNHNS and CDR2 SASEGT. The V end lost 0 bases, the J end lost 7 bases, and 10 bases lay between the germline ends. The CDR3 is 14 residues long. The CDR3 loop is CASSEAPDWQPQHF. The CDR3 nucleotides are TGTGCCAGCAGTGAAGCCCCGGACTGGCAGCCCCAGCATTTT.

This clone was seen a single time. This sequence joins TRBV28 and TRBJ1-2, with 9 positions matching TRBD1. Trimming took 6 bases from V and 6 from J; bases not matched to a gene: 8. CDR3 length equals 14 residues. Germline V gene sequence: CDR1 MDHEN, CDR2 SYDVKM. In DNA form, the CDR3 reads TGTGCCAGCAGCACCCACAGGGGGCTAGATGGCTACACCTTC. Its protein product is CASSTHRGLDGYTF.

The V call is TRBV9, the J call TRBJ2-1, with TRBD1 matching 8 bases. V gave up 4 bases and J gave up 11 bases; unmatched junction bases: 17. CDR1 SGDLS and CDR2 YYNGEE come from the germline V gene. The CDR3 is 16 amino acids. CDR3 bases: TGTGCCAGCAGCCAAACTTTAGGGACAGGTGGGGGGCAGCAGTTCTTC. Its translation: CASSQTLGTGGGQQFF.

The V and J genes are TRBV27 and TRBJ2-7; tentative D call: TRBD1 (5 bases). V lost 5 bases and J 2 bases, leaving 13 bases between the germline ends. Germline lookup yields CDR1 MNHEY and CDR2 SMNVEV (reference sequence). This CDR3 has 14 residues. CDR3 nucleotides: TGTGCCAGCAGTCCCACAGGTCTCCCCTACGAGCAGTACTTC. Translated, it gives CASSPTGLPYEQYF.

This chain links TRBV6-4 with TRBJ2-1; 9 nucleotides align to TRBD1. V dropped 8 bases and J dropped 7; count of bases not matched to a gene: 9. Per germline, CDR1 MRHNA and CDR2 SNTAGT. The CDR3 extends over 14 amino acids. CDR3 nucleotides: TGTGCCAGCCGTGCGGGGACAGGGTCAAATGAGCAGTTCTTC. It codes for CASRAGTGSNEQFF.

V usage is TRBV18 and J usage is TRBJ1-1; D is unclear. V lost 6 bases, J lost 1 base, and 12 bases lay in between. Germline lookup yields CDR1 KGHSH and CDR2 LQKENI. This CDR3 comprises 14 residues. This CDR3 reads CASSPTEGNTEAFF. The CDR3 nucleotides read TGTGCCAGCTCCCCTACGGAAGGGAACACTGAAGCTTTCTTT.

The chain employs TRBV9 and TRBJ2-7; TRBD1 might be the D (5 bases). The length of the CDR3 is 15 residues. CDR1 is SGDLS and CDR2 is YYNGEE in the germline V gene. Trimming shortened V by 3 bases and J by 6 bases, and 19 bases separated the two germline ends. CDR3 sequence: CASSALGRVSSEQYF. In DNA form, the CDR3 reads TGTGCCAGCAGCGCGCTCGGCAGGGTGTCGAGCGAGCAGTACTTC.

This clone appeared a single time. The J gene is TRBJ2-5, the V gene TRBV4-3, with 8 bases that match TRBD1. Trimming at V came to 0 bases and at J to 2 bases, leaving 2 bases not matched to a gene. The CDR3 runs 15 residues. Germline V gene sequence: CDR1 LGHNA, CDR2 YSLEER. This chain's CDR3 is CASSQEYRGQETQYF. In DNA, the CDR3 is TGCGCCAGCAGCCAAGAGTACAGGGGGCAAGAGACCCAGTACTTC.

The V and J genes are TRBV28 and TRBJ2-7; unclear D gene. The germline CDR1 and CDR2 sequences are MDHEN and SYDVKM. CDR3 size: 16 residues. V was trimmed by 5 bases and J by 3 bases, leaving 20 bases between them. The CDR3 sequence is CASSDLTRPRNYEQYF. DNA for the CDR3: TGTGCCAGCAGTGATCTTACGCGTCCCCGGAACTACGAGCAGTACTTC.